Listed below are T cell receptor beta chains from one sample, sequenced in a study of blood T cells in healthy people across ages. One entry per CDR3 protein, called by TCRdb with MiXCR from the 5' RACE reads. Among around 1.5 million distinct CDR3 sequences listed, 30% to 40% were seen once. The sample comprised blood. The receptor source for this set is a woman younger than 45 in good health. Both conserved end residues are part of each CDR3. The D gene is left open where the match is weak. Rows give clone size only sometimes, using once, few, many, or a class for an expanded clone.

d_gene,abundance,j_gene,v_gene,CDR3nt,CDR3aa
NA,NA,TRBJ2-1,TRBV6-1,TGTGCCAGCAACCAGGTCTACAATGAGCAGTTCTTC,CASNQVYNEQFF
NA,many,TRBJ2-5,TRBV6-6,TGTGCCAGCAGAGAGGGGACGGGACTGCAAGAGACCCAGTACTTC,CASREGTGLQETQYF
NA,many,TRBJ2-1,TRBV20-1,TGCAGTGCTAGAGGTGTTGGCTACAATGAGCAGTTCTTC,CSARGVGYNEQFF
NA,NA,TRBJ2-5,TRBV6-2/TRBV6-3,TGTGCCAGCAGTTACTGCCGGGGGGCCGAAGAGACCCAGTACTTC,CASSYCRGAEETQYF
NA,few,TRBJ1-2,TRBV27,TGTGCCAGCAGTCCGGGACTCGTCTATGGCTACACCTTC,CASSPGLVYGYTF
NA,NA,TRBJ1-5,TRBV5-5,TGTGCCAGCAGCCCCCTCTCGGGAGTAGGTCAGCCCCAGCATTTT,CASSPLSGVGQPQHF
TRBD1,few,TRBJ2-1,TRBV24-1,TGTGCCACCAGTGACTACGGGACAGCAGCCTACAATGAGCAGTTCTTC,CATSDYGTAAYNEQFF
NA,NA,TRBJ1-1,TRBV11-2,TGTGCCAGCAGCCTACCGCCCCTGAACACTGAAGCTTTCTTT,CASSLPPLNTEAFF
NA,few,TRBJ1-5,TRBV4-1,TGCGCCAGCAACCCGGGGGGATTCCCTAGCAATCAGCCCCAGCATTTT,CASNPGGFPSNQPQHF
TRBD2,many,TRBJ2-3,TRBV20-1,TGCAGTGCTCGAAGACTAGCGGGAGGGACAGATACGCAGTATTTT,CSARRLAGGTDTQYF
NA,few,TRBJ2-1,TRBV3-1,TGTGCCAGCAGCCACCCCCACCCCACCGGGGATGAGCAGTTCTTC,CASSHPHPTGDEQFF
NA,few,TRBJ1-2,TRBV21-1,TGTGCCAGCAGCAAAAGGAGTAGTAGGGGACAGACTTACTATGGCTACACCTTC,CASSKRSSRGQTYYGYTF
NA,few,TRBJ1-2,TRBV5-1,TGCGCCAGCAGCTTGAACGGTGGCTATGGCTACACCTTC,CASSLNGGYGYTF
TRBD2,many,TRBJ2-3,TRBV6-2/TRBV6-3,TGTGCCAGCAGTCGACTAGCGGGAGATGTAGATACGCAGTATTTT,CASSRLAGDVDTQYF
NA,NA,TRBJ2-1,TRBV20-1,TGCAGTGCTAGAGATTATAGTACGGAGACCCAGTTCTTC,CSARDYSTETQFF
NA,few,TRBJ1-4,TRBV6-1,TGTGCCAGCAGTGGCCCCCCCTGGGATGAAAAACTGTTTTTT,CASSGPPWDEKLFF